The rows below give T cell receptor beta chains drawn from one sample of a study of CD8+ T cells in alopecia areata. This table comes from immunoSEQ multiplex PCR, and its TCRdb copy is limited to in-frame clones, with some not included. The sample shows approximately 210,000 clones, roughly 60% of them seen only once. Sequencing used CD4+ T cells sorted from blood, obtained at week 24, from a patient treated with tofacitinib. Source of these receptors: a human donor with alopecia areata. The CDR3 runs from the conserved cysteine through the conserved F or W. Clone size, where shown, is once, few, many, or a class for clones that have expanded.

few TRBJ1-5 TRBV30 CAWSSGSNQPQHF
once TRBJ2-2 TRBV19 CASSIGTANTGELFF
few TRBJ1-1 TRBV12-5 CASGLAGRWSTEAFF
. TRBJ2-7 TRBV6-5 CASSPDRARSYEQYF
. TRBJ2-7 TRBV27 CASRGLGLYEQYF
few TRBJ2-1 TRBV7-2 CASSPLDGFYNEQFF
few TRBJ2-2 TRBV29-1 CSVAVLGTTGELFF
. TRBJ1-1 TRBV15 CATQRPAGNTEAFF
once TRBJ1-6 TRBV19 CASSMDGTYNSPLHF
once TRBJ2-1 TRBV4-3 CASSLTGTVNNEQFF
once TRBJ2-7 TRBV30 CAWSVSHEQYF
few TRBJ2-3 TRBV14 CASSQVAGARADTQYF
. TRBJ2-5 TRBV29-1 CSVKRDGQETQYF
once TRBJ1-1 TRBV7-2 CASSLGLGKLAFF
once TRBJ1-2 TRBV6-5 CASSNQGVVYGYTF
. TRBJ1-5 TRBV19 CASSIRDPLTEPQHF
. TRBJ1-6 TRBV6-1 CARGTGNSPLHF
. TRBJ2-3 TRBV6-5 CASSYSVAFGDTQYF
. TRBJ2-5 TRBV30 CAWSGPGRRETQYF
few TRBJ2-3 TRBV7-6 CASSLGLLSTDTQYF
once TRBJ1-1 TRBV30 CAWSGLHMSTEAFF
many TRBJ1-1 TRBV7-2 CASSLKPGDTEAFF
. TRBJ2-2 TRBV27 CATKYRESTGELFF
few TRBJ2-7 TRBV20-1 CSASDTYEQYF
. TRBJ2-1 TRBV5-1 CASSLGGQNYNEQFF
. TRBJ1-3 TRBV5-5 CASSWTGVGNTIYF
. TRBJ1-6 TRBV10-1 CASSPDLIGGWYSPLHF
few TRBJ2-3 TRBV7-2 CASSPPRAGYGTDTQYF
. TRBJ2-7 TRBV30 CAWADSERDPSYEQYF
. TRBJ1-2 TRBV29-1 CSVDSPGLSYGYTF
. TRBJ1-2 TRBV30 CAWSTTMTGGYYGYTF
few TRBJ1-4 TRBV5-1 CASSVGQQGEKLFF
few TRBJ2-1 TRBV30 CAWQRDNEQFF
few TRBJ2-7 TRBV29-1 CSVRTGGVEQYF
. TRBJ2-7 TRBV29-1 CSAGQAMREQYF
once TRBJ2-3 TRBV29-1 CSVEFGGGGSQYF
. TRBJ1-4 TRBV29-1 CSVLERLGEKLFF
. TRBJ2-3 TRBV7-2 CASSSPGLVATDADTQYF
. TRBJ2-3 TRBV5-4 CASSSRGDGATQYF
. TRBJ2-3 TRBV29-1 CSVHPGIGDTQYF
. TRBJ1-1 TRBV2 CASTSNPRAEAFF
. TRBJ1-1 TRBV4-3 CASSQDWAAEYTEAFF
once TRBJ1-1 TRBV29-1 CSVEPEAFF
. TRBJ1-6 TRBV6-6 CASSGNIGPLHF
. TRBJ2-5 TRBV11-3 CASSSAGTETQYF
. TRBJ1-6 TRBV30 CAWSVRTGGDSPLHF
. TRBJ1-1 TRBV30 CAWRRGTEAFF
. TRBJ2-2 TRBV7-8 CASSLDSYGGELFF
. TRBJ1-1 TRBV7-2 CASSRTGYGAFF
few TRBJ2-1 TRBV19 CASRGGRSNEQFF
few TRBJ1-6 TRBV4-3 CASSQDDRNSPLHF
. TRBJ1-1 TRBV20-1 CSALRGTEAFF
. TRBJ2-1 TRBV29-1 CSVAGPVNNEQFF
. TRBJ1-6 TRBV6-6 CASRQVPNSPLHF
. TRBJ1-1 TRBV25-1 CASSESKRREPRGRRAFF
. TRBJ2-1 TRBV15 CATSSGLDLNEQFF
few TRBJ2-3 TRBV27 CASSPTGQRTDTQYF
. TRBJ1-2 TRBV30 CAWNLGDYGYTF
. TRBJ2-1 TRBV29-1 CSVGIAGGPYNEQFF
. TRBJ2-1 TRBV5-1 CAEPGQQKGYEQFF